This TCR beta chain comes out of a study of blood T cells in healthy people across ages. Whole-study context: Template switching caught about one barcoded beta molecule for each two T cells.

V was shortened by 2 bases and J by 4 bases, with 8 bases between the two germline ends. The length of the CDR3 is 13 residues. Germline values: CDR1 SEHNR, CDR2 FQNEAQ (reference sequence). Per individual sample, total RNA of at least 6 micrograms was extracted. This clonotype was observed a handful of times. A second PCR, run for roughly 7 to 12 cycles, used a sample-barcoded 5' primer plus a J-beta primer mix. Tagging of each cDNA molecule was performed by a template-switch adaptor with 12 random nucleotides. Samples each returned at least 3 million CDR3-containing paired-end reads. Each CDR3 protein is one row after TCRdb ran MiXCR on the 5' RACE reads. The table lists approximately 1,100,000 distinct CDR3 sequences, under 45% of them singletons, with under 20% in the top ten.

The sequence came from a woman in her sixties or seventies in good health. The chain recombines TRBV7-9 with TRBJ1-1; D call uncertain. The material sequenced was blood. DNA of the CDR3: TGTGCCAGCAGCTTACAAAAGGCCACTGAAGCTTTCTTT. It specifies CASSLQKATEAFF.